This T cell receptor beta chain was captured by sequencing in a study of blood T cell repertoires in COVID-19. Turning to the study itself: COVID-19 samples, acute and convalescent, were from the United States, Italy and Spain.

A remark on this clone: The sample has other DNA sequences that encode this CDR3 too.

In the original processing: Quantification of nucleated cells was approximated via reference gene primer amplification. Here immunoSEQ multiplex PCR was the method, and the copy in TCRdb shows in-frame clones only, minus some. V, J and clone size are those of that table, while D and trimming were read from the DNA. The sample has about 88,000 clones; approximately 90% are singletons. Per the germline V gene, CDR1 is LNHDA and CDR2 is SQIVND (reference sequence). This CDR3 has 12 amino acids. V lost 0 bases and J lost 7, with 4 bases in between. The sequence was obtained from a human donor with active COVID-19. The donor label of this sample is uncertain. The genes are TRBV19 and TRBJ1-5; the D is unclear. Sequencing was performed on peripheral blood. The CDR3 DNA follows: TGTGCCAGTAGTATAGAGAGACAGCCCCAGCATTTT. Amino acids: CASSIERQPQHF.